The source of this T cell receptor (beta chain) is a study of T cells in Graves' hyperthyroidism and ophthalmopathy. J gave up 8 bases and V 5 bases, and 9 bases lay outside the gene matches. CDR1 and CDR2 (germline): SGHTA, FQGNSA. CDR3 length equals 14 residues. This clonotype came up many times. Its antigen is as yet unknown. RNA transcripts were the template for amplifying TCR beta CDR3 regions. The HTBI primer set served for first-round RT-PCR of the TCR CDR3. MiXCR, run by TCRdb on the multiplex PCR reads, gives a single entry per CDR3 protein. Among hundreds of thousands of distinct CDR3 sequences, about 15% were seen once, and the ten largest hold about 16%. Orbital computed tomography, thyroid ultrasound, serum thyroxine and TRAb, and clinical symptoms together informed the diagnoses. It was 8.5 to 10 ml of fresh peripheral blood that supplied the PBMCs. Study conclusions and caveats: Expanded thyroid clonotypes (above 0.001) were mostly also found in blood.

This TCR came from a woman in her late teens or twenties with Graves' ophthalmopathy. Material: blood. The chain carries TRBV7-2 and TRBJ1-2; 9 bases are shared with TRBD1. CDR3 nucleotide sequence: TGTGCCAGCAGCCCGGACAGGGGCCCCCTGGGCTACACCTTC. This gives the protein CASSPDRGPLGYTF.